The present T cell receptor beta chain was sequenced within a study of blood T cells in healthy people across ages. In its sample, this clonotype was seen once. Extractions gave at least 5 micrograms of total RNA per sample. A second PCR, run for roughly 6 to 11 cycles, used a sample-barcoded 5' primer plus a J-beta primer mix. MiXCR was run by TCRdb on the 5' RACE reads, yielding one entry per CDR3 protein. The data hold approximately 800,000 distinct CDR3 sequences, with roughly 64% observed a single time. Trimming took 2 bases from V and 6 from J, leaving 8 bases between them. The CDR3 has 13 residues. Germline assignment: CDR1 MNHEY and CDR2 SVGEGT.

The receptor was isolated from a man aged 25-40 years in good health. The sequenced material came from blood. This chain connects TRBV6-2 or TRBV6-3 to TRBJ2-1; D call uncertain. The CDR3 region is CASSYPTPNEQFF. Written as DNA, the CDR3 is TGTGCCAGCAGTTACCCGACCCCCAATGAGCAGTTCTTC.